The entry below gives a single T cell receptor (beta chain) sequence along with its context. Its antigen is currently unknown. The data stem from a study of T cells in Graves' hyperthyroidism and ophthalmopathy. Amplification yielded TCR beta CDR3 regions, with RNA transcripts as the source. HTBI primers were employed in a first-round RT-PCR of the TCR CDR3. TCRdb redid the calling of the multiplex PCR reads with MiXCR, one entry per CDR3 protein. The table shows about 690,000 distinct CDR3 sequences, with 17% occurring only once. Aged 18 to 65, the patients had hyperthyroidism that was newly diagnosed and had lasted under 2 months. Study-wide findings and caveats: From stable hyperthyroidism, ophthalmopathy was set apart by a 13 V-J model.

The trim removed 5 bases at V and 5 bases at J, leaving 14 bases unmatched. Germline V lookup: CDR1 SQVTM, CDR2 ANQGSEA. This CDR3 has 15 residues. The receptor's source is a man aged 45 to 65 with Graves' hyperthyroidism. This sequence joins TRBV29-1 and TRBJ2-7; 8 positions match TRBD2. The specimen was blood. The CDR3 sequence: CSVRSRWLAGDEQYF. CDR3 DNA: TGCAGCGTTCGATCCCGTTGGCTAGCGGGTGACGAGCAGTACTTC.